Detailed here is one T cell receptor beta chain. The record originates from a study of T cell changes during pregnancy in multiple sclerosis. Profiling relied on immunoSEQ multiplex PCR, and the TCRdb table lists in-frame clones only, not all of them. The sample lists about 97,000 clones; about nine tenths were seen once. The material was peripheral blood, obtained in the second trimester of pregnancy. This sequence originates from a female donor in good health, enrolled as a control in a pregnancy study.

The CDR3 here is CASSLIPGQILDTQYF. CDR3 DNA: TGTGCCAGTAGCTTGATTCCGGGACAGATATTAGATACGCAGTATTTT. The rearrangement joins TRBV19 to TRBJ2-3; 7 bases are a match to TRBD1. The V gene's germline CDR1 is LNHDA and CDR2 SQIVND (reference sequence). The length of the CDR3 is 16 residues. After removal of 6 bases from V and 5 bases from J, the junction contained 14 bases not matched to a gene.